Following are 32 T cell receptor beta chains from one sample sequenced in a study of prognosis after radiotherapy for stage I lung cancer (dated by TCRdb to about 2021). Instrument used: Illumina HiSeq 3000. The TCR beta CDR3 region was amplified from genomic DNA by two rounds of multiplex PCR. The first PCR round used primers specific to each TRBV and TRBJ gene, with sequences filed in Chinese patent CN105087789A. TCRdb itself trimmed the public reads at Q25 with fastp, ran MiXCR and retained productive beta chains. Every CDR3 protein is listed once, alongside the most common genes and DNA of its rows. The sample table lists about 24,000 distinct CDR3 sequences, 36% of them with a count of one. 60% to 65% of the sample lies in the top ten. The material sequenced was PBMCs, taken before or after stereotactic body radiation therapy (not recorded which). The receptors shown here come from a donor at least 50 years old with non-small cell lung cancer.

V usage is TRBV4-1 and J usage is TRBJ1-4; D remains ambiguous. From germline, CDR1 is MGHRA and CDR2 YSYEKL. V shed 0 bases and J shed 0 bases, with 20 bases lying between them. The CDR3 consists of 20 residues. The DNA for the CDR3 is TGCGCCAGCAGCCAAGATGCTTGGAACATAAGTTTTGCAACTAATGAAAAACTGTTTTTT. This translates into CASSQDAWNISFATNEKLFF.

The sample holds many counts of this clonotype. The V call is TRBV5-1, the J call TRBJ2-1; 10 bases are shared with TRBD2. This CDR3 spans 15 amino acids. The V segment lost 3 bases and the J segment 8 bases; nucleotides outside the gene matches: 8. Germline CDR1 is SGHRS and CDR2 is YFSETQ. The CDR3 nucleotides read TGCGCCAGCAGCTCCAAGCGGGAGGGTAGCGATGAGCAGTTCTTC. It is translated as CASSSKREGSDEQFF.

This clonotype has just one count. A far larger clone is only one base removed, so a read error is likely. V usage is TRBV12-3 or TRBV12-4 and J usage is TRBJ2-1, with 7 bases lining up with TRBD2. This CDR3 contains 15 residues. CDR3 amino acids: CASSRGGTTDNEQLF. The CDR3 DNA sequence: TGTGCCAGCAGTAGGGGAGGGACTACCGACAATGAGCAGTTATTC.

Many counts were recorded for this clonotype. CDR3 DNA: TGTGCCAGCAGTGAAGCGTGGGGAAGCACAGATACGCAGTATTTT. Translating it yields CASSEAWGSTDTQYF. The chain carries TRBV2 and TRBJ2-3, with unresolved D. The germline V and J ends were trimmed by 0 bases and 0 bases, with 7 bases remaining between them. The germline V gene has CDR1 SNHLY and CDR2 FYNNEI. The CDR3 runs 15 residues. The variable domain in full, completed from reference TRBV2 and TRBJ2-3, reads EPEVTQTPSHQVTQMGQEVILRCVPISNHLYFYWYRQILGQKVEFLVSFYNNEISEKSEIFDDQFSVERPDGSNFTLKIRSTKLEDSAMYFCASSEAWGSTDTQYFGPGTRLTVL.

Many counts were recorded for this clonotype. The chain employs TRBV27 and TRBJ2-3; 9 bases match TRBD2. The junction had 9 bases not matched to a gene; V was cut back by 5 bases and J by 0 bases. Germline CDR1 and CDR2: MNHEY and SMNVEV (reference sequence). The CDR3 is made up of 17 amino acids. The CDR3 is CASSPEGAGGSTDTQYF. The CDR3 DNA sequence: TGTGCCAGCAGTCCCGAGGGAGCGGGAGGAAGCACAGATACGCAGTATTTT.

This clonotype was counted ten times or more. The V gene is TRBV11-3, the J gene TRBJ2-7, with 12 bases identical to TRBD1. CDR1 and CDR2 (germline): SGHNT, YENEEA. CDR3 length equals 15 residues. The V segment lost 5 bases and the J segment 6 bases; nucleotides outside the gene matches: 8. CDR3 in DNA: TGTGCCAGCAGCACACAGGGGACAGGGGGCGCCGAGCAGTACTTC. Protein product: CASSTQGTGGAEQYF.

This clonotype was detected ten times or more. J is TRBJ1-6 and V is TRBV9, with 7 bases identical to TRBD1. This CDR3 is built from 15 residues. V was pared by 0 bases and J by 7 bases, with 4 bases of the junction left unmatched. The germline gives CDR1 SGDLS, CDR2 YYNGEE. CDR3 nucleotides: TGTGCCAGCAGCGTAGCTGACAGGGCGAATTCACCCCTCCACTTT. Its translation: CASSVADRANSPLHF.

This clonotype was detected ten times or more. The CDR3: CASSLDGQGNNSPLHF. Here the CDR3 DNA reads TGCGCCAGCAGCTTGGACGGACAGGGAAATAATTCACCCCTCCACTTT. The gene calls are TRBV5-1 and TRBJ1-6; 8 bases are a match to TRBD1. The CDR3 length is 16 residues. Per germline, CDR1 SGHRS and CDR2 YFSETQ. J gave up 5 bases and V 0 bases, and 4 bases lay outside the gene matches.

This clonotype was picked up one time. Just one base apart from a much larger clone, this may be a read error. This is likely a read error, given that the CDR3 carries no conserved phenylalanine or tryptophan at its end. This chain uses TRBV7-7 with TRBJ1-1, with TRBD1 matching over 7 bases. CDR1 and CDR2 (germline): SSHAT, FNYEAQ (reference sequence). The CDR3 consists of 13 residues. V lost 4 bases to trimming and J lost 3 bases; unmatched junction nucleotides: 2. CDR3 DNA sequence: TGTGCCAGCAGCTCCGGGACAGACACTGAAGCTTTCCTT. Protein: CASSSGTDTEAFL.

In DNA form, the CDR3 reads TGTGCCAGCAGCCTGCCGGGACTAGCGGGAGCGGATGAGCAGTTCTTC. It specifies CASSLPGLAGADEQFF. The rearrangement joins TRBV5-4 to TRBJ2-1; 14 bases are a match to TRBD2. J gave up 8 bases and V 4 bases, and 8 bases lay outside the gene matches. CDR1 SGHNT and CDR2 YYREEE come from the germline V gene (reference sequence). This CDR3 is 16 amino acids long.

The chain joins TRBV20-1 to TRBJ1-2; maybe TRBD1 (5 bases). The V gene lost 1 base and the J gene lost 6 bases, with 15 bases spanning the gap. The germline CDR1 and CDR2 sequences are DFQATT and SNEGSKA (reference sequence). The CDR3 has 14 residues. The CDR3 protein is CSARGGVSRHGYTF. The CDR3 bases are TGCAGTGCTAGAGGGGGGGTCAGCCGTCATGGCTACACCTTC.

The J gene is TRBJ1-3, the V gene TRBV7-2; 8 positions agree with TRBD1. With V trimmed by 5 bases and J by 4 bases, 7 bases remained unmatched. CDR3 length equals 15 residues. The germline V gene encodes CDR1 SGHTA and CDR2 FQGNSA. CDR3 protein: CASSRGTGLGNTIYF. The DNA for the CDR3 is TGTGCCAGCAGCCGCGGGACAGGCTTGGGAAACACCATATATTTT.

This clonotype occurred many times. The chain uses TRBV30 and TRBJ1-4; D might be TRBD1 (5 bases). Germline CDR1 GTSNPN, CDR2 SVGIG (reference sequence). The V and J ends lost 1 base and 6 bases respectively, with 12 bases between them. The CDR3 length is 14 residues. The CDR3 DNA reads TGTGCCTGGAGTGGTACAGGAGCTTATGAAAAACTGTTTTTT. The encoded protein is CAWSGTGAYEKLFF.

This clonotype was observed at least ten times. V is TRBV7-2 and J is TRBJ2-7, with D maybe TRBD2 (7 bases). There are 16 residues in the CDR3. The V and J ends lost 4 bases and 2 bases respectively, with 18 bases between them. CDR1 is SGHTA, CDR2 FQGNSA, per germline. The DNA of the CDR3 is TGTGCCAGCAGCTCTACGGGGGGCAGGGCCCCCTACGAGCAGTACTTC. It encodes CASSSTGGRAPYEQYF.

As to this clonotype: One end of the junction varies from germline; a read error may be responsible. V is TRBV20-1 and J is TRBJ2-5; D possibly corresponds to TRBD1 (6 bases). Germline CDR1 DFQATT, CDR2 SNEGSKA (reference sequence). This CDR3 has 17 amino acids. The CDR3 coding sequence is TGCAGTGCTAGGTCATGGGGGCGTACATGTTTACAAGATACCCAGTACTTC. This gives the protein CSARSWGRTCLQDTQYF.

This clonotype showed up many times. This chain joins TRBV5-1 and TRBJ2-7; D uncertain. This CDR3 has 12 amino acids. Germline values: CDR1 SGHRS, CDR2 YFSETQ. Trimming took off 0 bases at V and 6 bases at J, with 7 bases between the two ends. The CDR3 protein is CASSLEVGEQYF. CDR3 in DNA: TGCGCCAGCAGCTTGGAGGTCGGCGAGCAGTACTTC.

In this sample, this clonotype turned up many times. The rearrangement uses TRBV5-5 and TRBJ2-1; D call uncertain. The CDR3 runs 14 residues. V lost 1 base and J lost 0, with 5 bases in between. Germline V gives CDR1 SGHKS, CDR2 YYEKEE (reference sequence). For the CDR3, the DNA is TGTGCCAGCAGCTTGACAAGCTCCTACAATGAGCAGTTCTTC. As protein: CASSLTSSYNEQFF.

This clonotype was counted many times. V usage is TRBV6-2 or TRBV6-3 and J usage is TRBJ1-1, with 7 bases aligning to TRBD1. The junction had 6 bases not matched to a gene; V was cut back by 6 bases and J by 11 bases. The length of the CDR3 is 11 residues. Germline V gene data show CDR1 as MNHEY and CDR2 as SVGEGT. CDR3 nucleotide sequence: TGTGCCAGCAGCTCCGGGACAGCTGCTTTCTTT. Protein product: CASSSGTAAFF.

CDR3 loop: CASSLARSYEQYF. The CDR3 bases are TGTGCCAGCAGTCTGGCAAGATCCTACGAGCAGTACTTC. The V and J genes are TRBV27 and TRBJ2-7, with no clear D. This CDR3 comprises 13 residues. The V end was cut by 5 bases, the J end by 1 base, with 9 bases between. Germline CDR1 reads MNHEY; CDR2 reads SMNVEV (reference sequence).

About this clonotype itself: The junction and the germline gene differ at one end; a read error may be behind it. The CDR3 reads CASSLQWSSYNEQLF. CDR3 coding DNA: TGTGCCAGCAGCCTCCAGTGGAGCTCCTACAATGAGCAGCTCTTC. The V gene is TRBV7-2, the J gene TRBJ2-1; unclear D gene. The CDR3 extends over 15 amino acids. Germline V CDR1 and CDR2: SGHTA, FQGNSA. The complete variable domain, with remaining parts taken from reference TRBV7-2 and TRBJ2-1, reads GAGVSQSPSNKVTEKGKDVELRCDPISGHTALYWYRQSLGQGLEFLIYFQGNSAPDKSGLPSDRFSAERTGGSVSTLTIQRTQQEDSAVYLCASSLQWSSYNEQLFGPGTRLTVL.

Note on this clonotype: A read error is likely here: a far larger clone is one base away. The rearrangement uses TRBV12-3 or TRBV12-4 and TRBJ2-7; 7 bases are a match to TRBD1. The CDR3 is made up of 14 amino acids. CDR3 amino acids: CASSHPGTDYEKYF. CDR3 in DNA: TGTGCCAGCAGTCATCCCGGGACAGACTACGAGAAGTACTTC.

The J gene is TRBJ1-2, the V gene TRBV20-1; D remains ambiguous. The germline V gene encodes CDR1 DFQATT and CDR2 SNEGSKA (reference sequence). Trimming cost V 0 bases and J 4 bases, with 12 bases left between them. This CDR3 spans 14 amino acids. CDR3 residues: CSARDLGIAYGYTF. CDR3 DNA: TGCAGTGCTAGAGATCTAGGGATTGCCTATGGCTACACCTTC.

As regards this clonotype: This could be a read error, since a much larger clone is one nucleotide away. The CDR3 protein is CASSSEVKSTDTQYF. CDR3 coding DNA: TGTGCCAGCAGCTCCGAAGTCAAGAGCACAGATACGCAGTATTTT. The chain employs TRBV5-8 and TRBJ2-3; D call uncertain. The CDR3 has 15 amino acids. Trimming shortened V by 3 bases and J by 0 bases, and 11 bases separated the two germline ends. CDR1 and CDR2 from the germline V gene are SGHTS and YDEGEE.

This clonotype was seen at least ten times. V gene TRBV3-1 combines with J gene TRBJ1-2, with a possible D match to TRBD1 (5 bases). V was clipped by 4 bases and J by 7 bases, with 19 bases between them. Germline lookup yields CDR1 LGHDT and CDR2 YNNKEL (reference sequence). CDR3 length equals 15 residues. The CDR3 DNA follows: TGTGCCAGCAGCCTCACGTCCCAAGGGACTGGTGGCTACACCTTC. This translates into CASSLTSQGTGGYTF.

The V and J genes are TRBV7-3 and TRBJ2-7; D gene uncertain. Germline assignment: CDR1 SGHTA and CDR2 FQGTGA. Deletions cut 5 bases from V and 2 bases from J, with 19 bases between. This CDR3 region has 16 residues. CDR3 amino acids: CASSPTPGSLTYEQYF. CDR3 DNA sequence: TGTGCCAGCAGCCCCACCCCCGGGTCCCTAACCTACGAGCAGTACTTC.

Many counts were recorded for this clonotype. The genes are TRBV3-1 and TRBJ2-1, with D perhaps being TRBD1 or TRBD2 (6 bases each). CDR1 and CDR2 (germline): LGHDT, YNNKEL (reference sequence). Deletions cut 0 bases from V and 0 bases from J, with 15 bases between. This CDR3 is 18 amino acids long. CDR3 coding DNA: TGTGCCAGCAGCCAAGATGGGGGGCGGGGTAGCTCCTACAATGAGCAGTTCTTC. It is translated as CASSQDGGRGSSYNEQFF.

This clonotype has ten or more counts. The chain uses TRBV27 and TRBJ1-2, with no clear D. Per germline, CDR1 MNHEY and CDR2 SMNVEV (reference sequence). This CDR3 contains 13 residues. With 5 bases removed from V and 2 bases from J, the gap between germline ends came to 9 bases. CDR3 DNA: TGTGCCAGCAGTGTCCGGGTGAACTATGGCTACACCTTC. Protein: CASSVRVNYGYTF.

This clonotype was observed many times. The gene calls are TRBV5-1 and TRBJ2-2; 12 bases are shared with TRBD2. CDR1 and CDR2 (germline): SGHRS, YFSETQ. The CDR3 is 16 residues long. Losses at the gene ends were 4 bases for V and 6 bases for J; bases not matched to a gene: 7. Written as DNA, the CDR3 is TGCGCCAGCAGCCCTGGGACTAGCGGGCTAGCCGGGGAGCTGTTTTTT. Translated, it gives CASSPGTSGLAGELFF.

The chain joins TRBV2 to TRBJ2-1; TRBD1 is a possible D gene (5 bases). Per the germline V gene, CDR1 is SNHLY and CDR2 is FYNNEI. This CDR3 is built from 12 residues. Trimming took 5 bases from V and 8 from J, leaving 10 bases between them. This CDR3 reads CASSPGSDEQFF. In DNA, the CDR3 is TGTGCCAGCAGTCCAGGGTCAGATGAGCAGTTCTTC.

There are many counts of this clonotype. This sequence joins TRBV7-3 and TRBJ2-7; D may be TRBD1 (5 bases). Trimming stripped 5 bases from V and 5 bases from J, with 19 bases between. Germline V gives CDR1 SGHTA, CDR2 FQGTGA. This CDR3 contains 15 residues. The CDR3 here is CASSPAWAGRHEQYF. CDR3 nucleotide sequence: TGTGCCAGCAGCCCCGCTTGGGCAGGGCGGCACGAGCAGTACTTC.

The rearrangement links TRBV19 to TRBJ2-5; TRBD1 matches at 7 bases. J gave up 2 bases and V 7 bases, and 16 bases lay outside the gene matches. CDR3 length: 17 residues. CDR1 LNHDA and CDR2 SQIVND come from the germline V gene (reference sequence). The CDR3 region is CASKFSGTANIQETQYF. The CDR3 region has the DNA TGTGCCAGTAAATTCAGTGGGACAGCCAATATTCAAGAGACCCAGTACTTC.

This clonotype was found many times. CDR3 sequence reads: CSAKISGSYEQYF. The CDR3 bases are TGCAGTGCTAAAATTAGCGGGAGTTACGAGCAGTACTTC. The chain is built from TRBV20-1 and TRBJ2-7; 9 bases are shared with TRBD2. Germline trimming cut 4 bases from V and 4 bases from J; bases unmatched to any gene: 5. Germline assignment: CDR1 DFQATT and CDR2 SNEGSKA (reference sequence). CDR3 length: 13 residues.